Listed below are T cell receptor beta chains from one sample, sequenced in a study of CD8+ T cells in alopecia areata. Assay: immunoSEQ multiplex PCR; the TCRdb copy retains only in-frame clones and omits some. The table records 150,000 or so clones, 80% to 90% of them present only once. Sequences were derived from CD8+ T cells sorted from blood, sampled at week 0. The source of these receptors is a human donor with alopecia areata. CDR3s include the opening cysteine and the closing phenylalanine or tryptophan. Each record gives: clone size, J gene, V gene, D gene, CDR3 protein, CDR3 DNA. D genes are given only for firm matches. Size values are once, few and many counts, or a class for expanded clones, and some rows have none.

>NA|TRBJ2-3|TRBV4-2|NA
CASSQGADLARRTQYF
TGTGCCAGCAGCCAAGGGGCGGACTTAGCGCGGCGGACGCAGTATTTT
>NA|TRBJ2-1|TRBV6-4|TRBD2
CASSDWEGPYNEQFF
TGTGCCAGCAGTGACTGGGAGGGGCCCTACAATGAGCAGTTCTTC
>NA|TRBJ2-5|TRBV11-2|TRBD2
CASSWSGGQETQYF
TGTGCCAGCAGCTGGAGCGGGGGGCAAGAGACCCAGTACTTC
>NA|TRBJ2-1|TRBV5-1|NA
CASSSGAYNEQFF
TGCGCCAGCAGCTCGGGAGCCTACAATGAGCAGTTCTTC
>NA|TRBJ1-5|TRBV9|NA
CASSVGQGTQPQHF
TGTGCCAGCAGCGTAGGCCAGGGAACTCAGCCCCAGCATTTT
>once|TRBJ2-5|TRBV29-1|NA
CSASARQPDGTGTQYF
TGCAGCGCCTCAGCGCGACAGCCCGATGGAACAGGGACCCAGTACTTC
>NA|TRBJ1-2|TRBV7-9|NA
CASSLGAGPPQF
TGTGCCAGCAGCTTAGGGGCCGGACCTCCCCAGTTC
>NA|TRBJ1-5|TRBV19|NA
CASKKDGDQPQHF
TGTGCCAGTAAAAAGGACGGGGATCAGCCCCAGCATTTT
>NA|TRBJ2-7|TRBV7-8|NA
CASSTQQSSYEQYF
TGTGCCAGCAGCACACAACAGAGCTCCTACGAGCAGTACTTC
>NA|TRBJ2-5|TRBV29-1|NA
CSVEDENQETQYF
TGCAGCGTTGAAGATGAGAACCAAGAGACCCAGTACTTC
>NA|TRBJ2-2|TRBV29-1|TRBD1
CSVGQGYTGELFF
TGCAGCGTCGGACAGGGATACACCGGGGAGCTGTTTTTT
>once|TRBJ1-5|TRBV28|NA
CASTYSAGQPQHF
TGTGCCAGCACCTATTCAGCGGGCCAGCCCCAGCATTTT
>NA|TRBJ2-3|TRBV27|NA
CASRAAADTQYF
TGTGCCAGCCGAGCCGCTGCAGATACGCAGTATTTT
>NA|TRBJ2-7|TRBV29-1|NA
CSVAEGGSYEQYF
TGCAGCGTAGCGGAGGGGGGGTCCTACGAGCAGTACTTC
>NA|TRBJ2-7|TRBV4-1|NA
CASSQDSGTGSYEQYF
TGCGCCAGCAGCCAAGATTCCGGGACTGGATCCTACGAGCAGTACTTC
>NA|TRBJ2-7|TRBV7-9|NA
CASTSVSYEQYF
TGTGCCAGCACCTCCGTTAGCTACGAGCAGTACTTC
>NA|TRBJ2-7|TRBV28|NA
CASSLLVGAYEQYF
TGTGCCAGCAGTTTATTGGTTGGGGCCTACGAGCAGTACTTC
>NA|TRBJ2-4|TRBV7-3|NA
CASSLGMAPSDAKNIQYF
TGTGCCAGCAGCTTAGGGATGGCCCCCTCGGACGCCAAAAACATTCAGTACTTC
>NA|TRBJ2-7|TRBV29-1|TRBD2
CSVRIISGTTNGYEQYF
TGCAGCGTTCGAATTATTAGCGGGACGACTAACGGTTACGAGCAGTACTTC
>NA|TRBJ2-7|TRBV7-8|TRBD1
CASSPGTGWEQYF
TGTGCCAGCAGCCCAGGGACAGGATGGGAGCAGTACTTC
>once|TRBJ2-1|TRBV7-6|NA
CASSLGGAELVDEQFF
TGTGCCAGCAGCTTAGGGGGGGCGGAGTTAGTAGATGAGCAGTTCTTC
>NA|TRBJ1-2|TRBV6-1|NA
CASSEDVRAKYGYTF
TGTGCCAGCAGTGAAGACGTCAGGGCAAAATATGGCTACACCTTC
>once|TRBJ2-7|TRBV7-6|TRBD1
CASSLRQGGYEQYF
TGTGCCAGCAGCTTAAGACAGGGGGGCTACGAGCAGTACTTC
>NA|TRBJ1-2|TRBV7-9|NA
CASSLAGNYGYTF
TGTGCCAGCAGCTTAGCAGGGAACTATGGCTACACCTTC
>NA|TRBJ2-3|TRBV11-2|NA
CASSPLGLTDTQYF
TGTGCCAGCAGCCCCCTGGGACTTACAGATACGCAGTATTTT
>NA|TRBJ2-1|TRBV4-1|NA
CASSDYRNEQFF
TGCGCCAGCAGCGATTATAGGAATGAGCAGTTCTTC
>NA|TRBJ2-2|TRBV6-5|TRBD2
CASSYGAGGPIGELFF
TGTGCCAGCAGTTACGGGGCGGGAGGGCCAATCGGGGAGCTGTTTTTT
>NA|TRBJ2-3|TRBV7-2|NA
CASSLRVGSTDTQYF
TGTGCCAGCAGCTTACGTGTGGGTAGCACAGATACGCAGTATTTT
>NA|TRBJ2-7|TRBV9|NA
CASSEGVTGYEQYF
TGTGCCAGCAGCGAGGGGGTAACGGGCTACGAGCAGTACTTC
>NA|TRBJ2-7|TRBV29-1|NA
CSVAEVSNCEQYF
TGCAGCGTTGCGGAAGTCTCCAACTGCGAGCAGTACTTC
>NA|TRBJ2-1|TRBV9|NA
CASSHDRKYSYNEQFF
TGTGCCAGCAGCCACGACAGGAAATATTCCTACAATGAGCAGTTCTTC
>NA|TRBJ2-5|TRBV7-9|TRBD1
CASSFLTGEQETQYF
TGTGCCAGCAGCTTCCTAACAGGGGAACAAGAGACCCAGTACTTC
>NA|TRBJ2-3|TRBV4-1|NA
CASSPGPSSTDTQYF
TGCGCCAGCAGCCCCGGACCCTCCAGCACAGATACGCAGTATTTT
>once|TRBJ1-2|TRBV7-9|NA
CASSLGEQGGYTF
TGTGCCAGCAGCTTAGGGGAACAGGGAGGCTACACCTTC
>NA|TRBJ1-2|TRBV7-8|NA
CASSLGANYGYTF
TGTGCCAGCAGCTTAGGGGCTAACTATGGCTACACCTTC
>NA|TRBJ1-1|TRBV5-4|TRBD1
CASSNPDRGATEAFF
TGTGCCAGCAGCAACCCCGACAGGGGCGCCACTGAAGCTTTCTTT
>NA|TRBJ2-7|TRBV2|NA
CASSETHAGHFSYEQYF
TGTGCCAGCAGTGAAACCCACGCGGGACATTTCTCCTACGAGCAGTACTTC
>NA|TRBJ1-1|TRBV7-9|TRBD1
CASSTPRQGRSEAFF
TGTGCCAGCAGCACCCCAAGACAGGGACGGTCTGAAGCTTTCTTT
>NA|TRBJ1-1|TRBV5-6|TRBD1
CASSGYRGVGTEAFF
TGTGCCAGCAGCGGATACAGGGGAGTAGGAACTGAAGCTTTCTTT
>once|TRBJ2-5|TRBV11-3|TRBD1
CASTDRGGTQYF
TGTGCCAGCACGGACAGGGGAGGGACCCAGTACTTC
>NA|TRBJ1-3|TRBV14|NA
CASSDWSSGNTIYF
TGTGCCAGCAGCGACTGGAGCTCTGGAAACACCATATATTTT
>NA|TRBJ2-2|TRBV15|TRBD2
CATSSFLAGDRGELFF
TGTGCCACCAGCAGCTTTCTAGCGGGAGACCGGGGTGAGCTGTTTTTT
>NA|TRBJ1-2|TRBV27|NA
CASSSQGNYGYTF
TGTGCCAGCAGTTCACAGGGCAACTATGGCTACACCTTC
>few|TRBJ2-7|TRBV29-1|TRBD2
CSVVTSGSYEQYF
TGCAGCGTTGTGACTAGCGGTTCCTACGAGCAGTACTTC
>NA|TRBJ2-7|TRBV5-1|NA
CASNKGNPYEQYF
TGCGCCAGCAACAAGGGCAACCCCTACGAGCAGTACTTC
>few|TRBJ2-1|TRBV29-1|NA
CSAPVAVGNEQFF
TGCAGCGCCCCGGTGGCGGTGGGCAATGAGCAGTTCTTC
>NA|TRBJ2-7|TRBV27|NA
CASSASSGTRSYEQYF
TGTGCCAGCAGTGCGTCATCCGGGACACGTTCCTACGAGCAGTACTTC
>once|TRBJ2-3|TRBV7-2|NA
CASSSAFGEVTDTQYF
TGTGCCAGCAGCTCCGCATTTGGGGAGGTCACAGATACGCAGTATTTT
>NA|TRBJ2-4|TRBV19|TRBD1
CASSIVTGADIQYF
TGTGCCAGTAGTATAGTAACAGGGGCGGACATTCAGTACTTC
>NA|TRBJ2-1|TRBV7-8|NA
CAIGTVNEQFF
TGTGCCATCGGGACCGTCAATGAGCAGTTCTTC
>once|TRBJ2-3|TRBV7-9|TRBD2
CASSLASGGPDTQYF
TGTGCCAGCAGCTTGGCTAGCGGGGGGCCAGATACGCAGTATTTT
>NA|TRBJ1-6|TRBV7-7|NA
CASSRDFRGPLHF
TGTGCCAGCAGCCGGGACTTCAGGGGACCCCTCCACTTT
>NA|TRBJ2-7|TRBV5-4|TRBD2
CASSFSGGLAEQYF
TGTGCCAGCAGCTTTAGCGGGGGCCTCGCCGAGCAGTACTTC
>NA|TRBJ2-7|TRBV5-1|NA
CASSIGVGSYEQYF
TGCGCCAGCTCTATCGGGGTTGGTTCCTACGAGCAGTACTTC
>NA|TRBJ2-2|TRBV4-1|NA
CASSQVVGTGELFF
TGCGCCAGCAGCCAAGTCGTCGGCACCGGGGAGCTGTTTTTT